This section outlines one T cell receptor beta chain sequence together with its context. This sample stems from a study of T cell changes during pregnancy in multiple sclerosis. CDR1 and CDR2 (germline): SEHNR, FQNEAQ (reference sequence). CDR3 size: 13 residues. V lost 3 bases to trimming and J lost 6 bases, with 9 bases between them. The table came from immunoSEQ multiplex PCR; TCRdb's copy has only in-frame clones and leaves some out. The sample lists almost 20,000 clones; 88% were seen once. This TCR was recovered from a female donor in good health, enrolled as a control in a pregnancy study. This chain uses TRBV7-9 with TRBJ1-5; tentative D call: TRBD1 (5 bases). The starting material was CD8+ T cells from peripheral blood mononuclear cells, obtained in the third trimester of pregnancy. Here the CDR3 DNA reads TGTGCCAGCAGCTTCCGGGGGGGTCAGCCCCAGCATTTT. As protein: CASSFRGGQPQHF.